This T cell receptor beta chain stems from a study of beta chain features in type 1 diabetes. Overall study: The patients were much like the healthy donors in age, gender and cell yields. Findings and caveats of the study: Sequencing used cDNA, and cells with high TCR expression could therefore be over-represented. Compared to healthy donors, patients appeared to have naive, central memory and Treg TCRB repertoires that were more alike. TCRB CDR3s from Type 1 diabetes patients were moderately but significantly shorter in all four CD4+ subsets.

This clone was detected a few times. The antigen remains unidentified. The same CDR3 can be traced to other DNA sequences in this sample. Expressed TCRB transcripts got sequenced, as all isolated RNA was reverse transcribed. The data were produced by immunoSEQ multiplex PCR, yet TCRdb's version contains in-frame clones alone and is incomplete. The sample consists of 600,000 to 750,000 clones, roughly 12% of them appearing once. Germline CDR1 and CDR2: SGHTA and FQGNSA. This CDR3 has 13 amino acids. Trimming took 4 bases from V and 6 from J; bases not matched to a gene: 2. The sample taken for sequencing was naive CD4+ T cells from blood. This clonotype originated in a man in his thirties or forties with type 1 diabetes. The chain employs TRBV7-2 and TRBJ1-5; 8 bases agree with TRBD1. CDR3 in amino acids: CASSSGQGQPQHF. As DNA, the CDR3 is TGTGCCAGCAGCTCCGGACAGGGTCAGCCCCAGCATTTT.